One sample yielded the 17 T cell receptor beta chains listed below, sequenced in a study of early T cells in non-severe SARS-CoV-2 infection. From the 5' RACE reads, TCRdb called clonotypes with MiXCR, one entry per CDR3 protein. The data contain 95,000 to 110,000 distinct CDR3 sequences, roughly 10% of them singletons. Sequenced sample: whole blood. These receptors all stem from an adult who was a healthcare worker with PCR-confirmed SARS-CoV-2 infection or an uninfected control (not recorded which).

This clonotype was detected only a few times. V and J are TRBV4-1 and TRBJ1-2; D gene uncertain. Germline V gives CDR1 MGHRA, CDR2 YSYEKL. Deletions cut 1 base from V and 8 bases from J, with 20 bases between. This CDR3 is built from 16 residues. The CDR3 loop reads CASSQGTPWTLGGYTF. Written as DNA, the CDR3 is TGCGCCAGCAGCCAAGGGACCCCCTGGACCCTGGGAGGCTACACCTTC.

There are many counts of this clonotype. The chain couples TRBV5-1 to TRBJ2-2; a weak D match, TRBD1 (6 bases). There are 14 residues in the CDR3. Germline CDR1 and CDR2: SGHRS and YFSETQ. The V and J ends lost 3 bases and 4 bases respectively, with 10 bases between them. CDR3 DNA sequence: TGCGCCAGCAGCTCAGGACAGATCACCGGGGAGCTGTTTTTT. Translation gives CASSSGQITGELFF.

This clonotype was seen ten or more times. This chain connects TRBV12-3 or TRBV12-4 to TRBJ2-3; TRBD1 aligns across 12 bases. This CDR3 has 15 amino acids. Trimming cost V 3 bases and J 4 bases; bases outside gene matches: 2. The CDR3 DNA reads TGTGCCAGCAGTTTGGGGACAGGGGGCGCAGATACGCAGTATTTT. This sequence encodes CASSLGTGGADTQYF.

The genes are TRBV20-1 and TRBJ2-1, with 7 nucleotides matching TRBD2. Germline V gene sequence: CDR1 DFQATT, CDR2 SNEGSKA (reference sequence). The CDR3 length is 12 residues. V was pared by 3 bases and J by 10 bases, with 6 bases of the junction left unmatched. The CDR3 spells CSASRTSKEQFF. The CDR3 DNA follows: TGCAGTGCTAGCCGGACTAGTAAAGAGCAGTTCTTC.

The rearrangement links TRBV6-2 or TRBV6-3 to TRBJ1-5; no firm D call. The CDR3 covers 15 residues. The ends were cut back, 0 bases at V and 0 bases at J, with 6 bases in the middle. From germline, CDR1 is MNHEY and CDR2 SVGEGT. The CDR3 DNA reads TGTGCCAGCAGTTACTCGAGGAATAGCAATCAGCCCCAGCATTTT. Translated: CASSYSRNSNQPQHF.

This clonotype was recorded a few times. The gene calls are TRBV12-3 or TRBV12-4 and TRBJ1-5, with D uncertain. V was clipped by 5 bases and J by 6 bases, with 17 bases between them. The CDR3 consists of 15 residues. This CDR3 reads CASSKRELGGQPQHF. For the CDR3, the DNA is TGTGCCAGCAGTAAACGAGAGCTGGGTGGTCAGCCCCAGCATTTT.

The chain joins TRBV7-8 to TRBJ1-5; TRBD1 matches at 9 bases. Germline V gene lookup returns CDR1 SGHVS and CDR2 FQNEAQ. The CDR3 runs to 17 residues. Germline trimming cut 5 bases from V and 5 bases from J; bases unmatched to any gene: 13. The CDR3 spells CASSPIPWTGDHQPQHF. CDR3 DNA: TGTGCCAGCAGCCCAATACCGTGGACAGGGGACCATCAGCCCCAGCATTTT.

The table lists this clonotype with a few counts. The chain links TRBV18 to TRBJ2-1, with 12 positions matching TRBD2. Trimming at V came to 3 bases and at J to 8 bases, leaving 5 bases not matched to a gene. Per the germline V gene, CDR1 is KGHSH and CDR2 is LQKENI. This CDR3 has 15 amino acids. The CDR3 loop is CASSPTSGRLDEQFF. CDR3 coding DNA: TGTGCCAGCTCACCGACTAGCGGGAGATTAGATGAGCAGTTCTTC.

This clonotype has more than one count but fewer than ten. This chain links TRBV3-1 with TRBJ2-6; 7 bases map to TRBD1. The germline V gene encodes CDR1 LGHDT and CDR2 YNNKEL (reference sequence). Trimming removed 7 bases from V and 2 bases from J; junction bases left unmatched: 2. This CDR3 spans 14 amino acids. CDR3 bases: TGTGCCAGCACAGACAGGGCTGGGGCCAACGTCCTGACTTTC. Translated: CASTDRAGANVLTF. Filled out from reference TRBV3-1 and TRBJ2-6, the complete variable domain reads DTAVSQTPKYLVTQMGNDKSIKCEQNLGHDTMYWYKQDSKKFLKIMFSYNNKELIINETVPNRFSPKSPDKAHLNLHINSLELGDSAVYFCASTDRAGANVLTFGAGSRLTVL.

CDR3 nucleotides: TGTGCCAGCAGTTATCCGGGACAGGGTGGCGGGGAGCTGTTTTTT. Amino acid sequence: CASSYPGQGGGELFF. This sequence joins TRBV28 and TRBJ2-2, with 9 positions matching TRBD1. J was trimmed by 7 bases and V by 4 bases; bases with no gene match: 7. The CDR3 loop spans 15 amino acids. Germline CDR1 reads MDHEN; CDR2 reads SYDVKM.

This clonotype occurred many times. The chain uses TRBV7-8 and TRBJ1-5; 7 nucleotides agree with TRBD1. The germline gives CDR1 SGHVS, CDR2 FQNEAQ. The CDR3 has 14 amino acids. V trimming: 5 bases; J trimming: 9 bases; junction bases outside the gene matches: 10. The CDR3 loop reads CASSLERGRTPQHF. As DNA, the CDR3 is TGTGCCAGCAGCCTAGAGAGGGGGCGGACGCCCCAGCATTTT.

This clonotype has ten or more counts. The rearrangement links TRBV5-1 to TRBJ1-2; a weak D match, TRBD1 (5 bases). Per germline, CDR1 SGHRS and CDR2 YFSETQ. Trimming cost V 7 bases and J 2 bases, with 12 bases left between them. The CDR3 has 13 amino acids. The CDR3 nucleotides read TGCGCCAGCGGCCAGACAGTGAACTATGGCTACACCTTC. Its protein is CASGQTVNYGYTF.

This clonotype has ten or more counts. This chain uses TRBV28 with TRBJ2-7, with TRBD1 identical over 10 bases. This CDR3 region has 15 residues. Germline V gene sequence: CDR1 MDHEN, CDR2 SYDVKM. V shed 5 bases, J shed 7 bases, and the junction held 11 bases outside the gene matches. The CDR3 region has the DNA TGTGCCAGCAGTACTCCCGGGACAGGGGCGAAAGAGCAGTACTTC. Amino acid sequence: CASSTPGTGAKEQYF.

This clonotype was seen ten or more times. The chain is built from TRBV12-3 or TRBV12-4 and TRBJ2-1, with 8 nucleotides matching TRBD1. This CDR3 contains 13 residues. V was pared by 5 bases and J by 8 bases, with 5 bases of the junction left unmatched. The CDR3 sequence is CASSQGQGHEQFF. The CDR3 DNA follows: TGTGCCAGCAGTCAAGGACAGGGCCATGAGCAGTTCTTC.

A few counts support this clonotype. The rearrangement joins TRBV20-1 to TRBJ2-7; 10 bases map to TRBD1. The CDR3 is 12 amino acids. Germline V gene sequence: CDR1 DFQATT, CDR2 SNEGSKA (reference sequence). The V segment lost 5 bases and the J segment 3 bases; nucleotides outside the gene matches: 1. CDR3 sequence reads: CSAWTGGYEQYF. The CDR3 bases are TGCAGTGCTTGGACAGGGGGCTACGAGCAGTACTTC.

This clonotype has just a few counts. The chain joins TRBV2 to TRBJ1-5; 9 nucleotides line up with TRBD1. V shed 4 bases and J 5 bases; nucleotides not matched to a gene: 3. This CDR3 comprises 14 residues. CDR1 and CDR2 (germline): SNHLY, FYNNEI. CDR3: CASSGGQGHQPQHF. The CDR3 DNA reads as TGTGCCAGCAGTGGGGGACAGGGCCATCAGCCCCAGCATTTT.

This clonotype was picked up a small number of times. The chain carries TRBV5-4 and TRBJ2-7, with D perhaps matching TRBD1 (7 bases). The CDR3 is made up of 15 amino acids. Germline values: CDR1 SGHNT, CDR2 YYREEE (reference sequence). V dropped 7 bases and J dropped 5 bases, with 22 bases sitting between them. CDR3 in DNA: TGTGCCAGCTCCAGTCAGGGGGGAATGATGAACGAGCAGTACTTC. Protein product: CASSSQGGMMNEQYF.